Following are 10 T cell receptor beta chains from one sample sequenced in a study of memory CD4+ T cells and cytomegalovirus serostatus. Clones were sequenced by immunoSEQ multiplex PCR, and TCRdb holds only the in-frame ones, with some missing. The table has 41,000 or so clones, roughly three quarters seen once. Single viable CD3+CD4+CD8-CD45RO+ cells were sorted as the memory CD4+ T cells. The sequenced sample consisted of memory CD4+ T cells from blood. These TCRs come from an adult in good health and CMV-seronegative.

The CDR3 reads CASSLESRAAFF. The CDR3 nucleotides read TGTGCCAGCAGCTTGGAGTCGAGGGCGGCTTTCTTT. The gene calls are TRBV5-5 and TRBJ1-1; D not resolved. Trimming cost V 0 bases and J 11 bases, with 11 bases left between them. The germline CDR1 and CDR2 sequences are SGHKS and YYEKEE (reference sequence). There are 12 residues in the CDR3.

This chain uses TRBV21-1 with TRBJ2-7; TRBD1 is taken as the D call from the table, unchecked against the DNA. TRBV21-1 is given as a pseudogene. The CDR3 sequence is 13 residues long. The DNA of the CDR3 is TGTGCCACTGGTCGGGACACAATATACGAGCAGTACTTC. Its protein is CATGRDTIYEQYF.

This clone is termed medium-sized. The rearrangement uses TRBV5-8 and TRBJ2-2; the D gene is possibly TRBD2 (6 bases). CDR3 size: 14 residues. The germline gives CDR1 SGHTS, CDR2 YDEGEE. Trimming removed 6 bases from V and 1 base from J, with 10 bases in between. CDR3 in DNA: TGTGCCAGCATGGGGGGTCAGAACACCGGGGAGCTGTTTTTT. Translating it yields CASMGGQNTGELFF.

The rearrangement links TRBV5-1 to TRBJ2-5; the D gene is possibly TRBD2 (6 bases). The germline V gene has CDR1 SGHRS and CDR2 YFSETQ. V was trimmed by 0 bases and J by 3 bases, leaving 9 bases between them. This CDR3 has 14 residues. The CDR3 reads CASSLVASEETQYF. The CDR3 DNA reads TGCGCCAGCAGCTTGGTTGCTAGCGAAGAGACCCAGTACTTC.

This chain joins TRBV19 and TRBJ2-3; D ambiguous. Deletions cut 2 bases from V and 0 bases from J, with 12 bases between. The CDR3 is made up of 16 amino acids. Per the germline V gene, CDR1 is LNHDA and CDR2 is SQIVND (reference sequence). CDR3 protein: CASSISGRASTDTQYF. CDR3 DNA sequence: TGTGCCAGTAGTATATCAGGAAGGGCCAGCACAGATACGCAGTATTTT.

CDR3 sequence reads: CASTQGGAGNYGYTF. As DNA, the CDR3 is TGTGCCAGCACCCAAGGGGGAGCCGGGAACTATGGCTACACCTTC. J is TRBJ1-2 and V is TRBV2; D is perhaps TRBD1 (6 bases). Per the germline V gene, CDR1 is SNHLY and CDR2 is FYNNEI. The V and J ends lost 7 bases and 2 bases respectively, with 17 bases between them. CDR3 size: 15 residues.

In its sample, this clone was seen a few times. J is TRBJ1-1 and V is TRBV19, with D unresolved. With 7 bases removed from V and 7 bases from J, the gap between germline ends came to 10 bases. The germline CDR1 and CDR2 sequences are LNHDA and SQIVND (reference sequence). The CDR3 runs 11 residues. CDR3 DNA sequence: TGTGCCAGTAAAACCGGACTTGAAGCTTTCTTT. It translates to CASKTGLEAFF.

CDR3 sequence: CATSRDRGSGNTIYF. In DNA, the CDR3 is TGTGCCACCAGCAGAGATAGAGGGTCTGGAAACACCATATATTTT. This rearrangement joins TRBV15 to TRBJ1-3, with D unclear. The V and J ends lost 0 bases and 1 base respectively, with 7 bases between them. The length of the CDR3 is 15 residues. Germline CDR1 is LNHNV and CDR2 is YYDKDF (reference sequence).

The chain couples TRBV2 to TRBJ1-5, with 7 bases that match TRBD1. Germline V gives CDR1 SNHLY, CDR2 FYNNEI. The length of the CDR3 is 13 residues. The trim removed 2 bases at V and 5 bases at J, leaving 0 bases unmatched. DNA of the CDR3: TGTGCCAGCAGTGAACAGGGGGATCAGCCCCAGCATTTT. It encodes CASSEQGDQPQHF. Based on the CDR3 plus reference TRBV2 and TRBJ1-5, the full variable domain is EPEVTQTPSHQVTQMGQEVILRCVPISNHLYFYWYRQILGQKVEFLVSFYNNEISEKSEIFDDQFSVERPDGSNFTLKIRSTKLEDSAMYFCASSEQGDQPQHFGDGTRLSIL.

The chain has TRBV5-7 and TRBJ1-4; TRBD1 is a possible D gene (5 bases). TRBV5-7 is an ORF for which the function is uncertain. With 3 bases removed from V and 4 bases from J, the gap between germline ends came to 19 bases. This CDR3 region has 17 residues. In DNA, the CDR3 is TGTGCCAGCAGCTGCGACCGATCGACAGTTCATAATGAAAAACTGTTTTTT. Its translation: CASSCDRSTVHNEKLFF.